Below are 10 T cell receptor beta chains sequenced from a single sample in a study of pediatric ulcerative colitis (dated by TCRdb to between 2018 and 2021). During colonoscopy, one to two pinch biopsies were obtained from the rectum for research purposes. Library method: the immunoSEQ multiplex PCR assay. The table comes from immuneACCESS by way of TCRdb, which keeps in-frame sequences with V and J called. Part of the clones is missing from these tables; in studies checked, under half for an unresolved V gene and the rest for unknown reasons. This sample lists tens of thousands of clones; 75% were detected once. Together, the top ten hold over 8.5% of the sample. Sample: gut tissue. Receptors were obtained from a boy between 10 and 17 years old with severe ulcerative colitis.

This chain joins TRBV9 and TRBJ1-2; maybe TRBD1 (6 bases). The CDR3 has 17 residues. Germline V lookup: CDR1 SGDLS, CDR2 YYNGEE. V was clipped by 0 bases and J by 4 bases, with 19 bases between them. As DNA, the CDR3 is TGTGCCAGCAGCGTAGCCCCCCAGATGACAGGCACCTATGGCTACACCTTC. This codes for CASSVAPQMTGTYGYTF.

The rearrangement links TRBV19 to TRBJ2-1; D is possibly TRBD2 (5 bases). The CDR3 spans 12 residues. V lost 5 bases and J lost 5, with 7 bases in between. Germline V gene sequence: CDR1 LNHDA, CDR2 SQIVND (reference sequence). The CDR3 DNA follows: TGTGCCAGTAGTGGACTGAACAATGAGCAGTTCTTC. Translating it yields CASSGLNNEQFF.

The genes are TRBV7-9 and TRBJ2-5, with unresolved D. V was trimmed by 6 bases and J by 2 bases, leaving 13 bases between them. The CDR3 has 14 amino acids. Germline V gives CDR1 SEHNR, CDR2 FQNEAQ (reference sequence). The CDR3 region has the DNA TGTGCCAGCAGTCCCCCAGCCAGGCAAGAGACCCAGTACTTC. Protein sequence: CASSPPARQETQYF.

A few counts support this clone. The rearrangement links TRBV10-3 to TRBJ1-1; 10 bases match TRBD1. V was pared by 11 bases and J by 0 bases, with 6 bases of the junction left unmatched. Germline-derived CDR1 and CDR2 are ENHRY and SYGVKD. This CDR3 spans 14 amino acids. The CDR3 sequence is CASGTGDVNTEAFF. The CDR3 DNA reads TGTGCCTCCGGGACAGGGGATGTGAACACTGAAGCTTTCTTT.

The V gene is TRBV30, the J gene TRBJ1-5; TRBD1 might be the D (5 bases). CDR3 length: 13 residues. Trimming cost V 2 bases and J 4 bases, with 9 bases left between them. CDR1 and CDR2 from the germline V gene are GTSNPN and SVGIG (reference sequence). In DNA form, the CDR3 reads TGTGCCTGGAGTTGGCAGGGAAATCAGCCCCAGCATTTT. Translation gives CAWSWQGNQPQHF. The whole variable domain, filled in from reference TRBV30 and TRBJ1-5, reads SQTIHQWPATLVQPVGSPLSLECTVEGTSNPNLYWYRQAAGRGLQLLFYSVGIGQISSEVPQNLSASRPQDRQFILSSKKLLLSDSGFYLCAWSWQGNQPQHFGDGTRLSIL.

The chain links TRBV7-9 to TRBJ1-2, with D tentatively TRBD1 (5 bases). V lost 6 bases and J 1 base, leaving 15 bases between the germline ends. The CDR3 totals 15 residues. Germline V gene data show CDR1 as SEHNR and CDR2 as FQNEAQ (reference sequence). CDR3: CASSGPSGGNYGYTF. The CDR3 coding sequence is TGTGCCAGCAGTGGTCCCTCGGGGGGTAACTATGGCTACACCTTC.

This rearrangement joins TRBV6-1 to TRBJ2-1; TRBD1 is a possible D gene (5 bases). V was trimmed by 2 bases and J by 7 bases, leaving 9 bases between them. The CDR3 contains 13 residues. Germline CDR1 is MNHNS and CDR2 is SASEGT. CDR3 amino acids: CASSETPGNEQFF. The CDR3 coding sequence is TGTGCCAGCAGTGAAACCCCAGGGAATGAGCAGTTCTTC.

V and J are TRBV6-5 and TRBJ2-7; unclear D gene. V dropped 0 bases and J dropped 2 bases, with 14 bases sitting between them. Germline-derived CDR1 and CDR2 are MNHEY and SVGAGI. The CDR3 is 16 residues long. The CDR3 DNA is TGTGCCAGCAGTTACTCGAGGAAGGGAATACCCTACGAGCAGTACTTC. This encodes CASSYSRKGIPYEQYF.

This clone was observed a few times. The chain is built from TRBV7-2 and TRBJ1-2; perhaps TRBD1 as D (5 bases). With 4 bases removed from V and 3 bases from J, the gap between germline ends came to 12 bases. The CDR3 runs to 14 residues. Germline V CDR1 and CDR2: SGHTA, FQGNSA. The CDR3 loop reads CASSSTGPYYGYTF. The CDR3 nucleotides read TGTGCCAGCAGCTCTACAGGTCCTTACTATGGCTACACCTTC.

The rearrangement links TRBV11-2 to TRBJ2-1; 7 positions agree with TRBD2. The CDR3 runs to 17 residues. Germline V CDR1 and CDR2: SGHAT, FQNNGV. The V gene end was trimmed by 1 base and the J gene end by 3 bases; junction bases not matched to a gene: 9. The CDR3 region is CASSLALRETYYNEQFF. The DNA of the CDR3 is TGTGCCAGCAGCTTAGCCTTGCGGGAGACCTACTACAATGAGCAGTTCTTC.